This entry features one TCR beta chain sequence. With a J-beta primer mix and a sample-barcoded 5' primer, a second PCR ran about 7 to 12 cycles. In TCRdb, the 5' RACE reads were re-called with MiXCR into one record per CDR3 protein. The sample carries fewer than 2,000,000 distinct CDR3 sequences, about 35% recorded once. Germline values: CDR1 LGHNA, CDR2 YNFKEQ. V was clipped by 0 bases and J by 1 base, with 12 bases between them. The CDR3 covers 16 residues. The sample originates from a study of blood T cells in healthy people across ages. This chain connects TRBV4-2 to TRBJ1-1, with D unresolved. This TCR came from a woman between 25 and 40 years old in good health. Sequenced material: blood. The CDR3 sequence is CASSQELYGRNTEAFF. For the CDR3, the DNA is TGTGCCAGCAGCCAAGAGTTGTACGGGCGGAACACTGAAGCTTTCTTT.